These T cell receptor beta chains were read from a single sample in a study of cytomegalovirus exposure and HLA in healthy donors. Measured with immunoSEQ multiplex PCR; TCRdb has only the in-frame clones, and not every one. Among some 45,000 clones listed, approximately 86% were seen once. Source material: PBMCs. These receptors were taken from a middle-aged woman in good health and CMV-seropositive. Both conserved end residues are part of each CDR3. The order of the fields is D gene, V gene, J gene, clone size, CDR3 DNA, CDR3 protein. The D gene is left open where the match is weak. Part of the rows lack a size; the others show once, few, many or a class for expanded clones.

TRBD1	TRBV5-1	TRBJ2-1	.	TGCGCCAGCGGGGCCTCAGGGGGCCATGAGCAGTTCTTC	CASGASGGHEQFF
TRBD1	TRBV11-2	TRBJ2-7	.	TGTGCCAGCAGCTTGGACAGGGGGTACGAGCAGTACTTC	CASSLDRGYEQYF
TRBD2	TRBV7-2	TRBJ2-1	.	TGTGCCAGCAGCCCGGGACTACCTAAGGAGCAGTTCTTC	CASSPGLPKEQFF
.	TRBV25-1	TRBJ1-1	few	TGTGCCAGCAGTGAATTGTTCTTGGCTTTCTTT	CASSELFLAFF
TRBD1	TRBV29-1	TRBJ1-1	.	TGCAGCGTTGAAGTTACAGGGGGCACTGAAGCTTTCTTT	CSVEVTGGTEAFF
.	TRBV6-1	TRBJ2-5	.	TGTGCCAGCCTCCGCTACGCGGAGACCCAGTACTTC	CASLRYAETQYF
.	TRBV2	TRBJ2-5	few	TGTGCCAGCCGTGGGGGGCGACTCGAGACCCAGTACTTC	CASRGGRLETQYF
.	TRBV18	TRBJ1-4	once	TGTGCCAGCTCACCAACCGCGGGGTGTAATGAAAAACTGTTTTTT	CASSPTAGCNEKLFF
.	TRBV2	TRBJ2-3	.	TGTGCCAGCAGTGTTGAGGATTTCCCAGCAGATACGCAGTATTTT	CASSVEDFPADTQYF
.	TRBV4-2	TRBJ2-2	.	TGTGCCAGCAGCCAAGGGGCTACCGACGAGGAGCTGTTTTTT	CASSQGATDEELFF
.	TRBV5-1	TRBJ1-2	.	TGCGCCAGCAGCCCTGAAGAGGCAGTGCGTGGCTACACCTTC	CASSPEEAVRGYTF
.	TRBV6-1	TRBJ2-2	.	TGTGCCACCAACAGGGACATTAACACCGGGGAGCTGTTTTTT	CATNRDINTGELFF
TRBD1	TRBV7-9	TRBJ2-3	.	TGTGCCAGCAGCTCACAGGGGGATACGCAGTATTTT	CASSSQGDTQYF
.	TRBV28	TRBJ2-5	.	TGTGCCAGCAGTTTTCTAGGCCGGGAAGAGACCCAGTACTTC	CASSFLGREETQYF
.	TRBV9	TRBJ2-3	.	TGTGCCAGCAGCGTAGGCTGGGGCCCAGATACGCAGTATTTT	CASSVGWGPDTQYF
.	TRBV10-1	TRBJ1-1	.	TGCGCCAGCACAGAAGCGGCAGGGGTTACTGAAGCTTTCTTT	CASTEAAGVTEAFF
TRBD2	TRBV7-2	TRBJ2-5	.	TGTGCCAGCAGCTTGGGTTGGGGGGGAATTCGGGAGACCCAGTACTTC	CASSLGWGGIRETQYF
.	TRBV19	TRBJ2-1	.	TGTGCCAGCATACCTAGGGAGCCTTCCCTCAATGAGCAGTTCTTC	CASIPREPSLNEQFF
.	TRBV5-1	TRBJ2-5	.	TGCGCCACACGACAGGATTGGGAGACCCAGTACTTC	CATRQDWETQYF
TRBD1	TRBV6-1	TRBJ1-2	.	TGTGCCAGCAGTCCCGGGACAGGGACACACTATGGCTACACCTTC	CASSPGTGTHYGYTF
.	TRBV29-1	TRBJ2-5	.	TGCAGCGTTGGGGGGGAAGGCAACTACCAAGAGACCCAGTACTTC	CSVGGEGNYQETQYF
TRBD1	TRBV27	TRBJ2-7	.	TGTGCCAGCAAAAGGACAGGGGGAGTTTACGAGCAGTACTTC	CASKRTGGVYEQYF
TRBD1	TRBV6-6	TRBJ1-2	.	TGTGCCAGCAGTTCCGACAGGGGTGGCTACACCTTC	CASSSDRGGYTF
.	TRBV7-2	TRBJ1-6	.	TGTGCCAGCAGCTTATTGGGAGGGAGGGATTCACCCCTCCACTTT	CASSLLGGRDSPLHF
.	TRBV7-2	TRBJ1-2	once	TGTGCCAGCAGCTACCCGGGGAACTATGGCTACACCTTC	CASSYPGNYGYTF
.	TRBV30	TRBJ1-1	.	TGTGCCTGCCCTCGACCGACGGGTGAAGCTTTCTTT	CACPRPTGEAFF
.	TRBV28	TRBJ1-1	.	TGTGCCAGCAGCTCATTCCCGGGATGGAGTGAAGCTTTCTTT	CASSSFPGWSEAFF
TRBD1	TRBV2	TRBJ1-2	.	TGTGCCAGCAGGGACCAGGGGGCCAACTATGGCTACACCTTC	CASRDQGANYGYTF
.	TRBV11-1	TRBJ1-1	few	TGTGCCAGCAGTTTAAGGCAGGGTGAAGCTTTCTTT	CASSLRQGEAFF
.	TRBV7-9	TRBJ2-2	.	TGTGCCAGCAGCTCCCCCCGGGGGGCTTCGAACACCGGGGAGCTGTTTTTT	CASSSPRGASNTGELFF
.	TRBV6-5	TRBJ2-7	.	TGTGCCAGCAGCTCTTCTAGAACACCCTACGAGCAGTACTTC	CASSSSRTPYEQYF
.	TRBV28	TRBJ2-3	.	TGTGCCAGCATTACCCCTTCGGGTACGCAGTATTTT	CASITPSGTQYF
.	TRBV21-1	TRBJ1-5	.	TGTGCCAGCAGCAAAGCGCGGCGGACTGAGGGCAATCAGCCCCAGCATTTT	CASSKARRTEGNQPQHF
TRBD2	TRBV19	TRBJ2-7	.	TGTGCCAGTAGTGAGGGGCGCGGGAGGGGCGAGCAGTACTTC	CASSEGRGRGEQYF
.	TRBV6-6	TRBJ2-5	.	TGTGCCAGCAGTTACGGGCGGACTGAACAGTACTTC	CASSYGRTEQYF
.	TRBV21-1	TRBJ1-1	.	TGTGCTCGGACAGGGGAAGTGGGGGGAGCTTTCTTT	CARTGEVGGAFF
.	TRBV2	TRBJ2-3	few	TGTGCCAGCGTGGCAGCGGGTTATGGTACGCAGTATTTT	CASVAAGYGTQYF
TRBD2	TRBV6-6	TRBJ2-7	.	TGTGCCAGCAGTTTCTCTAGGACTAGCGACGAGCAGTACTTC	CASSFSRTSDEQYF
.	TRBV6-1	TRBJ1-5	.	TGTGCCAGCAGACAAGGGGGTAAGAGCAATCAGCCCCAGCATTTT	CASRQGGKSNQPQHF
TRBD1	TRBV6-5	TRBJ2-7	few	TGTGCCAGCAGTTACTCAGCCCAGGGGGCCTACGAGCAGTACTTC	CASSYSAQGAYEQYF
.	TRBV7-9	TRBJ1-4	.	TGTTCCAGCAGCTTGGGACAACCCGAAAAACTGTTTTTT	CSSSLGQPEKLFF
TRBD1	TRBV15	TRBJ2-1	.	TGTGCCACCAGCAGCACCCCCCCCGGGACAGGGTTGAATGGGCAGTTCTTC	CATSSTPPGTGLNGQFF
.	TRBV25-1	TRBJ1-4	.	TGTGCCAGCAGTGAATTTGGGGGGACGAATGAAAAACTGTTTTTT	CASSEFGGTNEKLFF